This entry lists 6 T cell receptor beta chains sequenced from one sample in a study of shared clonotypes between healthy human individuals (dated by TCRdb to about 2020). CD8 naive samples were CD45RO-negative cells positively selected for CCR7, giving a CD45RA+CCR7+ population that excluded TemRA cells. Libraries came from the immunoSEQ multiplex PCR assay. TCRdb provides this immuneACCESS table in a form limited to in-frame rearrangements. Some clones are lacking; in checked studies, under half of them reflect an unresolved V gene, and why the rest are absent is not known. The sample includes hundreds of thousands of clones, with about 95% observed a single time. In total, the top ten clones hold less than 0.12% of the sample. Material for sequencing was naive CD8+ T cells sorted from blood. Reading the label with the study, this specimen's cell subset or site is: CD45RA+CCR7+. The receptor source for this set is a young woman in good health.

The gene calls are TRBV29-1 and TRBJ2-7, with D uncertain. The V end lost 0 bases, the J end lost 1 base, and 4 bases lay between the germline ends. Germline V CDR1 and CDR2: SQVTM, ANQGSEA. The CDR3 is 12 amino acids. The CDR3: CSVEDRSYEQYF. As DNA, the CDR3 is TGCAGCGTTGAAGACAGGTCCTACGAGCAGTACTTC.

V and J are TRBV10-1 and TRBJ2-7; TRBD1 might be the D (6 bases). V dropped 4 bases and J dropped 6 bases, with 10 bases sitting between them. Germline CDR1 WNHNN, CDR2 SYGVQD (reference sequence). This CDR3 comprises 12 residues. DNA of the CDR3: TGCGCCAGCAGTGGAGGGACACTCGAGCAGTACTTC. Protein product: CASSGGTLEQYF.

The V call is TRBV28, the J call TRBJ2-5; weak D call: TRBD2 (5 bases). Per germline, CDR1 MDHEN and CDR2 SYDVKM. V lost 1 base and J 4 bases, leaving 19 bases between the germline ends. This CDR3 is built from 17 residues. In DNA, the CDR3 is TGTGCCAGCAGTTTATCTCGGAGGCTCCTCACCATAGAGACCCAGTACTTC. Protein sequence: CASSLSRRLLTIETQYF. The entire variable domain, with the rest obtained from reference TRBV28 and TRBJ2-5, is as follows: DVKVTQSSRYLVKRTGEKVFLECVQDMDHENMFWYRQDPGLGLRLIYFSYDVKMKEKGDIPEGYSVSREKKERFSLILESASTNQTSMYLCASSLSRRLLTIETQYFGPGTRLLVL.

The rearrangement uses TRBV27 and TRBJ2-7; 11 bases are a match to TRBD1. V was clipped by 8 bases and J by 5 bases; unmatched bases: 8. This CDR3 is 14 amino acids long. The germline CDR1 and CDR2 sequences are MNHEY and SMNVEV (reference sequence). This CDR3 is CASGRTGGPHEQYF. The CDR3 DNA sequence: TGTGCCAGCGGAAGGACAGGGGGCCCCCACGAGCAGTACTTC.

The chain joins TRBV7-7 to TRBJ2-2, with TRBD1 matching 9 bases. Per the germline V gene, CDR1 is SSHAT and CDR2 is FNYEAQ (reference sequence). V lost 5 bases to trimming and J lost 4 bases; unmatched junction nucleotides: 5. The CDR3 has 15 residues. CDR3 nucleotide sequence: TGTGCCAGCAGCCCCGGGACAGGGAGCACCGGGGAGCTGTTTTTT. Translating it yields CASSPGTGSTGELFF.

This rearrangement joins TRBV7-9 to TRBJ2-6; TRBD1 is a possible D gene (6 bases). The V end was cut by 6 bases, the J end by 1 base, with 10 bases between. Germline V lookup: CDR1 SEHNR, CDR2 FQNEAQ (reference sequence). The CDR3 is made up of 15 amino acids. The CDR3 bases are TGTGCCAGCAGTCAAGACAGGTCTGGGGCCAACGTCCTGACTTTC. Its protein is CASSQDRSGANVLTF. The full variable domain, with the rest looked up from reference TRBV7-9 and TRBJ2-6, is DTGVSQNPRHKITKRGQNVTFRCDPISEHNRLYWYRQTLGQGPEFLTYFQNEAQLEKSRLLSDRFSAERPKGSFSTLEIQRTEQGDSAMYLCASSQDRSGANVLTFGAGSRLTVL.